The 21 T cell receptor beta chains reported below all come from one sample, sequenced in a study of vaccination effects on CD4 cells after COVID-19. Assay used: immunoSEQ multiplex PCR; TCRdb lists only in-frame clones, some missing. The table has about 45,000 clones, approximately 81% seen once. Antigen-specific CD4+ T cells were first expanded with viral peptide pools by the ViraFEST assay and only then sequenced. Around day 10 of culture, CD4+ T cells were separated out. A positive SARS-CoV-2 PCR test fell between March and December 2020. Their antigen targets remain unknown. The sample here was CD4+ T cells from PBMCs cultured with a peptide pool, taken before COVID-19 vaccination. The source is a human donor who had a prior SARS-CoV-2 infection.

This clone appeared a few times. The chain has TRBV18 and TRBJ2-3; TRBD1 agrees at 8 bases. The trim removed 4 bases at V and 0 bases at J, leaving 3 bases unmatched. The CDR3 sequence is 15 residues long. The germline V gene has CDR1 KGHSH and CDR2 LQKENI. In DNA form, the CDR3 reads TGTGCCAGCTCACAGGACAGGGAGAGCACAGATACGCAGTATTTT. It yields the protein CASSQDRESTDTQYF.

The rearrangement links TRBV2 to TRBJ1-5, with D maybe TRBD1 (5 bases). The V end was cut by 4 bases, the J end by 6 bases, with 16 bases between. The germline gives CDR1 SNHLY, CDR2 FYNNEI. The CDR3 totals 15 residues. The CDR3 protein is CASSVAAGFSQPQHF. In nucleotides, the CDR3 is TGTGCCAGCAGTGTGGCGGCAGGGTTTTCTCAGCCCCAGCATTTT.

This clone was recorded a few times. The V call is TRBV7-2, the J call TRBJ2-6; the D gene is possibly TRBD1 (5 bases). The CDR3 length is 17 residues. Germline CDR1 reads SGHTA; CDR2 reads FQGNSA. The V end was cut by 0 bases, the J end by 2 bases, with 11 bases between. CDR3 coding DNA: TGTGCCAGCAGCTTAGCAGGGGCTGCACCTGGGGCCAACGTCCTGACTTTC. Protein sequence: CASSLAGAAPGANVLTF.

The chain has TRBV27 and TRBJ2-3; a weak D match, TRBD2 (6 bases). This CDR3 has 17 residues. Per germline, CDR1 MNHEY and CDR2 SMNVEV (reference sequence). Trimming pared 6 bases from V and 0 bases from J, leaving 19 bases between. In DNA, the CDR3 is TGTGCCAGCAGCTCCGGGAGTTCCCTTTATAGCACAGATACGCAGTATTTT. Its translation: CASSSGSSLYSTDTQYF.

The chain employs TRBV6-5 and TRBJ2-1; the D gene could be TRBD1 or TRBD2 (5 bases each). The CDR3 totals 14 residues. The germline V and J ends were trimmed by 5 bases and 9 bases, with 17 bases remaining between them. Germline CDR1 MNHEY, CDR2 SVGAGI. Written as DNA, the CDR3 is TGTGCCAGCAGTACCTCTTGGGGGAGCGGTGAGCAGTTCTTC. Translating gives CASSTSWGSGEQFF.

The chain couples TRBV12-5 to TRBJ2-7; the match to TRBD2 covers 7 bases. Trimming at V came to 2 bases and at J to 3 bases, leaving 1 base not matched to a gene. The germline V gene has CDR1 LGHNT and CDR2 FRNRAP. The CDR3 is 13 residues long. The CDR3 DNA follows: TGTGCTAGTGGTTTGAGGGACTACTACGAGCAGTACTTC. Its protein product is CASGLRDYYEQYF. Variable domain in full (rest from reference TRBV12-5 and TRBJ2-7): DARVTQTPRHKVTEMGQEVTMRCQPILGHNTVFWYRQTMMQGLELLAYFRNRAPLDDSGMPKDRFSAEMPDATLATLKIQPSEPRDSAVYFCASGLRDYYEQYFGPGTRLTVT.

CDR3 DNA sequence: TGTGCCAGCAGCTCCACACACACCGGGGAGCTGTTTTTT. It encodes CASSSTHTGELFF. This chain links TRBV7-3 with TRBJ2-2; D gene unclear. Germline V gene sequence: CDR1 SGHTA, CDR2 FQGTGA. Trimming left V 4 bases short and J 3 bases short, with 6 bases between. This CDR3 has 13 residues.

The rearrangement uses TRBV10-3 and TRBJ2-3, with 12 bases identical to TRBD2. The CDR3 runs 17 residues. Trimming removed 4 bases from V and 5 bases from J; junction bases left unmatched: 10. Looked up from germline, CDR1 is ENHRY and CDR2 is SYGVKD. The CDR3 coding sequence is TGTGCCATCAGTGGTGACCCCGGGACTAGCGGGCTAGATACGCAGTATTTT. Protein: CAISGDPGTSGLDTQYF.

The chain employs TRBV3-1 (or the pseudogene TRBV3-2) and TRBJ2-5; 13 positions agree with TRBD2. The trim removed 7 bases at V and 0 bases at J, leaving 8 bases unmatched. Germline V gene lookup returns CDR1 LGHDT and CDR2 YNNKEL (reference sequence). The CDR3 consists of 17 residues. The CDR3 sequence: CASTSRLAGGNQETQYF. Written as DNA, the CDR3 is TGTGCCAGCACCTCAAGACTAGCGGGGGGCAACCAAGAGACCCAGTACTTC.

The rearrangement links TRBV2 to TRBJ2-5, with 7 positions matching TRBD1. Germline assignment: CDR1 SNHLY and CDR2 FYNNEI. The trim removed 6 bases at V and 1 base at J, leaving 8 bases unmatched. This CDR3 spans 15 amino acids. This CDR3 is CASRKPRDSQETQYF. The CDR3 coding sequence is TGTGCCAGCAGAAAACCCCGGGACAGCCAAGAGACCCAGTACTTC. The full variable domain, completed using reference TRBV2 and TRBJ2-5, is EPEVTQTPSHQVTQMGQEVILRCVPISNHLYFYWYRQILGQKVEFLVSFYNNEISEKSEIFDDQFSVERPDGSNFTLKIRSTKLEDSAMYFCASRKPRDSQETQYFGPGTRLLVL.

In its sample, this clone was seen a few times. The CDR3 here is CASSLDGARDSPLHF. DNA of the CDR3: TGTGCCAGCAGCTTAGACGGAGCCAGGGACTCACCCCTCCACTTT. J is TRBJ1-6 and V is TRBV11-3; weak D call: TRBD1 (5 bases). This CDR3 region has 15 residues. V lost 0 bases and J lost 10, with 13 bases in between. Germline values: CDR1 SGHNT, CDR2 YENEEA.

CDR3 nucleotides: TGTGCCAGCGCTAAAAGGCGGGGGGCCGATACCGGGGAGCTGTTTTTT. Translated, it gives CASAKRRGADTGELFF. J is TRBJ2-2 and V is TRBV5-8, with TRBD2 matching over 8 bases. The J segment lost 5 bases and the V segment lost 7 bases, leaving 13 bases of the junction unmatched. From germline, CDR1 is SGHTS and CDR2 YDEGEE. This CDR3 contains 16 residues.

A few counts support this clone. This chain uses TRBV19 with TRBJ1-1; weak D call: TRBD1 (6 bases). This CDR3 comprises 13 residues. The germline V and J ends were trimmed by 6 bases and 0 bases, with 8 bases remaining between them. The V gene's germline CDR1 is LNHDA and CDR2 SQIVND (reference sequence). CDR3 DNA: TGTGCCAGTAGCGACAGGTTGAACACTGAAGCTTTCTTT. Translation gives CASSDRLNTEAFF.

The chain employs TRBV12-3 or TRBV12-4 and TRBJ2-5, with D perhaps matching TRBD2 (6 bases). The CDR3 loop spans 13 amino acids. V was cut by 4 bases and J by 1 base, with 7 bases left in between. CDR3 DNA: TGTGCCAGCAGTTGGACTACCCAAGAGACCCAGTACTTC. It yields the protein CASSWTTQETQYF.

The chain recombines TRBV4-2 with TRBJ2-3, with 10 bases fitting TRBD2. V was pared by 0 bases and J by 4 bases, with 4 bases of the junction left unmatched. This CDR3 is 16 amino acids long. Germline V lookup: CDR1 LGHNA, CDR2 YNFKEQ. For the CDR3, the DNA is TGTGCCAGCAGCCAAGACCCGGGGACTAGCGCAGATACGCAGTATTTT. Translation: CASSQDPGTSADTQYF.

The chain links TRBV6-5 to TRBJ1-2, with 8 bases fitting TRBD1. The germline gives CDR1 MNHEY, CDR2 SVGAGI. After removal of 2 bases from V and 7 bases from J, the junction contained 3 bases not matched to a gene. This CDR3 is 13 amino acids long. CDR3 protein: CASSYARGLGYTF. DNA of the CDR3: TGTGCCAGCAGTTACGCCAGGGGGCTTGGCTACACCTTC.

A remark on this clone: This specimen includes other DNA sequences encoding the same CDR3. This sequence joins TRBV18 and TRBJ1-4; D unresolved. The germline V gene encodes CDR1 KGHSH and CDR2 LQKENI. This CDR3 is 14 amino acids long. The ends were cut back, 2 bases at V and 0 bases at J, with 4 bases in the middle. The CDR3 DNA reads TGTGCCAGCTCACCAGGAGCAACTAATGAAAAACTGTTTTTT. As protein: CASSPGATNEKLFF.

This clone has just a few counts. V is TRBV7-9 and J is TRBJ1-1; 8 positions match TRBD1. The CDR3 consists of 14 residues. The germline V gene encodes CDR1 SEHNR and CDR2 FQNEAQ (reference sequence). Trimming cost V 5 bases and J 3 bases; bases outside gene matches: 5. The chain's CDR3 is CASSPDRGDTEAFF. The CDR3 region has the DNA TGTGCCAGCAGCCCCGACAGGGGAGACACTGAAGCTTTCTTT.

The rearrangement links TRBV20-1 to TRBJ2-5; D assignment may be TRBD1 or TRBD2 (5 bases each). The V gene's germline CDR1 is DFQATT and CDR2 SNEGSKA (reference sequence). V was pared by 3 bases and J by 4 bases, with 6 bases between. The CDR3 extends over 11 amino acids. CDR3 sequence: CSARGVETQYF. CDR3 DNA: TGCAGTGCTAGGGGGGTAGAGACCCAGTACTTC.

V gene TRBV5-6 combines with J gene TRBJ2-5, with D unclear. V shed 4 bases and J shed 4 bases, with 11 bases lying between them. This CDR3 is 13 amino acids long. CDR1 is SGHDT, CDR2 YYEEEE, per germline. CDR3 sequence reads: CASSPVGTETQYF. The DNA of the CDR3 is TGTGCCAGCAGCCCAGTGGGCACAGAGACCCAGTACTTC.

The chain joins TRBV6-5 to TRBJ2-7, with 8 bases that match TRBD1. The CDR3 sequence is 14 residues long. Per the germline V gene, CDR1 is MNHEY and CDR2 is SVGAGI. The ends lost 6 bases at V and 3 bases at J; junction bases unmatched: 7. In nucleotides, the CDR3 is TGTGCCAGCAGCACGTCCGGGACAGGCTACGAGCAGTACTTC. Protein: CASSTSGTGYEQYF.